These T cell receptor beta chains were read from a single sample in a study of CD8 T cells in ankylosing spondylitis. TCRdb redid the calling of the 5' RACE reads with MiXCR, one entry per CDR3 protein. This table holds more than 650,000 distinct CDR3 sequences, roughly 10% found once. Sequenced input: blood, either unsorted or a sorted T cell fraction (not recorded which). These receptors were collected from a male donor with ankylosing spondylitis. The CDR3 runs from the conserved cysteine through the conserved F or W. Only some rows state a clone size, as once, few, many or a class for expanded clones.

cdr3_length j_call v_call clone_size cdr3_aa
17 TRBJ1-1 TRBV5-1 few CASSLEGARFRGTEAFF
14 TRBJ2-2 TRBV19 NA CASLNRGNTGELFF
12 TRBJ1-4 TRBV12-3/TRBV12-4 NA CASRGTSLKLFF
16 TRBJ2-4 TRBV7-2 few CASSSERALAKNIQYF
19 TRBJ2-3 TRBV11-1 NA CASSFGLLAGGPNTDTQYF
14 TRBJ2-7 TRBV5-1 many CASSLATGNYEQYF
15 TRBJ2-5 TRBV28 NA CASSFLQGGGETQYF
14 TRBJ2-7 TRBV7-2 few CASSSIRDNYEQYF
17 TRBJ1-4 TRBV29-1 NA CSVANRGWGITDEKLFF
17 TRBJ2-1 TRBV6-5 NA CASSYTSSGGAYNEQFF
17 TRBJ2-5 TRBV6-5 NA CASSYSTSVREQETQYF
14 TRBJ2-1 TRBV12-3/TRBV12-4 few CASSNSGPYNEQFF
14 TRBJ1-1 TRBV20-1 few CSASFGGLVTEAFF
13 TRBJ1-5 TRBV7-2 few CASSSALGQPQHF
13 TRBJ2-3 TRBV6-2/TRBV6-3 NA CASSPRTSNTQYF
15 TRBJ1-2 TRBV7-2 NA CASSLDYDTRYGYTF
14 TRBJ2-3 TRBV7-2 many CASSFSQGADTQYF
13 TRBJ2-1 TRBV20-1 few CSARDVKTGEQFF
15 TRBJ1-5 TRBV20-1 few CSARDAGGRNQPQHF
14 TRBJ2-5 TRBV5-1 few CASSGNRGRETQYF
14 TRBJ1-2 TRBV5-1 NA CASREGQAMGGYTF
15 TRBJ2-7 TRBV20-1 many CSATGLAGGRYEQYF
14 TRBJ2-7 TRBV5-1 NA CASSPTGGNYEQYF
11 TRBJ2-2 TRBV29-1 few CSVALPGELFF
17 TRBJ2-2 TRBV2 NA CASSSWSGTGQTGELFF